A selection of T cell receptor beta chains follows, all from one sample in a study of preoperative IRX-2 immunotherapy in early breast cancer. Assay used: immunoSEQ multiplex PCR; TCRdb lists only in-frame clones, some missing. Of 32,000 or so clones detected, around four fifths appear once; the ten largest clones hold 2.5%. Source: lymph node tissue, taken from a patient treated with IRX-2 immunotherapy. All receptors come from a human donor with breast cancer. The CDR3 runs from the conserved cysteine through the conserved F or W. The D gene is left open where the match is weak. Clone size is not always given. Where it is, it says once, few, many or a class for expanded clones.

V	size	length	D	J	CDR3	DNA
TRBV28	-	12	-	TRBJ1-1	CASKIGETEAFF	TGTGCCAGCAAAATCGGAGAGACTGAAGCTTTCTTT
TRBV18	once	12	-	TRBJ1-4	CASSELGGKLFF	TGTGCCAGCTCGGAATTAGGGGGAAAACTGTTTTTT
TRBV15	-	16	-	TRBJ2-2	CATSRPPGLPLRELFF	TGTGCCACCAGCAGACCGCCGGGACTCCCGCTACGGGAGCTGTTTTTT
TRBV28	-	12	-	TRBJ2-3	CASSRPADTQYF	TGTGCCAGCAGTAGACCGGCAGATACGCAGTATTTT
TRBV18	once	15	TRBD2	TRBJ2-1	CASSPSGNTYNEQFF	TGTGCCAGCTCACCGAGCGGGAACACATACAATGAGCAGTTCTTC
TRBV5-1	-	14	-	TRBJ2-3	CASSSDSSTDTQYF	TGCGCCAGCAGCTCGGACAGTAGCACAGATACGCAGTATTTT
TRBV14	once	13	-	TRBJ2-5	CASSHRLGETQYF	TGTGCCAGCAGCCACCGACTCGGGGAGACCCAGTACTTC
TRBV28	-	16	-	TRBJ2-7	CASSPRMSGARYEQYF	TGTGCCAGCAGTCCCCGCATGTCGGGGGCGCGGTACGAGCAGTACTTC
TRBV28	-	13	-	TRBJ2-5	CASRRRYQETQYF	TGTGCCAGCAGACGTCGGTACCAAGAGACCCAGTACTTC
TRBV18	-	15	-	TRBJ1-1	CASSPITPRATEAFF	TGTGCCAGCTCACCAATAACTCCTCGAGCCACTGAAGCTTTCTTT
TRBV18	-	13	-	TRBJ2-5	CASSPQYQETQYF	TGTGCCAGCTCACCGCAGTACCAAGAGACCCAGTACTTC
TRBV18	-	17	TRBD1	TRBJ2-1	CASSSLFAAKGGDEQFF	TGTGCCAGCTCATCTTTATTCGCAGCTAAAGGGGGCGATGAGCAGTTCTTC
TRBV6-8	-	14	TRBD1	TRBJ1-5	CASSTTGGSGPQHF	TGTGCCAGCAGTACTACAGGGGGCAGTGGGCCCCAGCATTTT
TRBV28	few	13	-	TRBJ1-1	CASSLGRGTEAFF	TGTGCCAGCAGTTTGGGCAGGGGCACTGAAGCTTTCTTT
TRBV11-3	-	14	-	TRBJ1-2	CASSLPTGSSGYTF	TGTGCCAGCAGCCTACCGACAGGCTCAAGTGGCTACACCTTC
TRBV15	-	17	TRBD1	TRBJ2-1	CATSRDNRDRPYNEQFF	TGTGCCACCAGCAGAGACAATCGGGACAGACCCTACAATGAGCAGTTCTTC
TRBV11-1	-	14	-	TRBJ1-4	CASSQIATNEKLFF	TGTGCCAGCTCCCAAATTGCAACTAATGAAAAACTGTTTTTT
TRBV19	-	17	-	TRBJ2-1	CASSPGPPGTHRNEQFF	TGTGCCAGTAGCCCAGGTCCCCCGGGGACCCATAGGAATGAGCAGTTCTTC
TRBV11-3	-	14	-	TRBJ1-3	CASSFQVYGNTIYF	TGTGCCAGCAGCTTCCAGGTCTACGGAAACACCATATATTTT
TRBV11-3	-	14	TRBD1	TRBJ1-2	CASSFPGQGEGYTF	TGTGCCAGCAGCTTCCCGGGACAGGGGGAAGGCTACACCTTC
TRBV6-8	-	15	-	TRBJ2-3	CASKGWTASTDTQYF	TGTGCCAGCAAGGGGTGGACGGCTAGCACAGATACGCAGTATTTT
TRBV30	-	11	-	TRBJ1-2	CAWSPGYGYTF	TGTGCCTGGAGTCCAGGGTATGGCTACACCTTC
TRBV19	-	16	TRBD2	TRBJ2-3	CASSHPGLASSDTQYF	TGTGCCAGTAGCCACCCGGGACTAGCGAGTTCCGATACGCAGTATTTT
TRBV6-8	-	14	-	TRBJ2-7	CASIPAGRTYEQYF	TGTGCCAGCATCCCCGCGGGGAGAACCTACGAGCAGTACTTC
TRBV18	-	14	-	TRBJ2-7	CASSPGLVSYEQYF	TGTGCCAGCTCACCAGGGCTAGTTTCCTACGAGCAGTACTTC
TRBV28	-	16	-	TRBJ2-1	CASSFLMTGTYNEQFF	TGTGCCAGCAGTTTTTTAATGACGGGGACCTACAATGAGCAGTTCTTC
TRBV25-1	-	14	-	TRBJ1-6	CASSERSYNSPLHF	TGTGCCAGCAGTGAAAGGTCCTATAATTCACCCCTCCACTTT
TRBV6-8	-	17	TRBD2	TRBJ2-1	CASSVQPGLAADNEQFF	TGTGCCAGCAGTGTACAGCCGGGACTAGCGGCCGATAATGAGCAGTTCTTC
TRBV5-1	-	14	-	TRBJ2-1	CASSGTRPYNEQFF	TGCGCCAGCAGCGGTACACGGCCCTACAATGAGCAGTTCTTC
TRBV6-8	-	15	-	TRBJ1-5	CASSYSGDSNQPQHF	TGTGCCAGCAGTTACTCGGGGGACAGCAATCAGCCCCAGCATTTT
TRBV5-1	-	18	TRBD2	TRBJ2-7	CASSQDQTGLAGDHEQYF	TGCGCCAGCAGCCAAGACCAAACGGGACTAGCGGGAGACCACGAGCAGTACTTC
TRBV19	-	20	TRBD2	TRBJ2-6	CASSIPPGTSGSFGANVLTF	TGTGCCAGTAGTATACCTCCTGGGACTAGCGGGAGTTTTGGGGCCAACGTCCTGACTTTC
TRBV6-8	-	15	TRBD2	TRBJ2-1	CASSYSEESGGEQFF	TGTGCCAGCAGTTACTCAGAGGAGTCGGGAGGTGAGCAGTTCTTC
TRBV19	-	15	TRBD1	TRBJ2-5	CAIFVSRTGKETQYF	TGTGCCATCTTCGTCTCCCGGACAGGGAAAGAGACCCAGTACTTC
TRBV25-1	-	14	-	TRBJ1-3	CASSRLTLRNTIYF	TGTGCCAGCAGCCGACTTACTCTGAGGAACACCATATATTTT
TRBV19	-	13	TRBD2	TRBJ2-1	CASSISGGNEQFF	TGTGCCAGTAGTATTTCGGGGGGTAATGAGCAGTTCTTC